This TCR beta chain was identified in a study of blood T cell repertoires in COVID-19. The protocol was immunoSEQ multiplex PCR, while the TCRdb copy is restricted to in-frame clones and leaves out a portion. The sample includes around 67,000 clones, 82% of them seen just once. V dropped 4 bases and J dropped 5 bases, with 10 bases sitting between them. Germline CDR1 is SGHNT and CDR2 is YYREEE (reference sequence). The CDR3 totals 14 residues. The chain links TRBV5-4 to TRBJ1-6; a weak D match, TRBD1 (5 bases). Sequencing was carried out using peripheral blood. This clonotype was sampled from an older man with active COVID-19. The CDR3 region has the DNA TGTGCCAGCAGCATGCAGGGCCATAATTCACCCCTCCACTTT. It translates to CASSMQGHNSPLHF.